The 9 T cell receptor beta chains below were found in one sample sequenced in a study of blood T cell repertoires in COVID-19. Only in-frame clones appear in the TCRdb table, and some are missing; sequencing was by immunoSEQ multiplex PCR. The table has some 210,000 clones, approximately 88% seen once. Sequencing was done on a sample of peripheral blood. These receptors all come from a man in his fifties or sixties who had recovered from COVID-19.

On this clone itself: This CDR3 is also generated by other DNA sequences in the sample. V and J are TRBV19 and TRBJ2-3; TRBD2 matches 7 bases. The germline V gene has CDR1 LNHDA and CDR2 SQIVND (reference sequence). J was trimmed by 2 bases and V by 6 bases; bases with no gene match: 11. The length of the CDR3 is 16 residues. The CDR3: CASRGSGREFTDTQYF. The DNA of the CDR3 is TGTGCCAGTAGGGGGTCGGGGCGGGAGTTCACAGATACGCAGTATTTT.

The CDR3 is CASNWQGGTGELFF. CDR3 DNA sequence: TGTGCCAGCAATTGGCAGGGAGGGACCGGGGAGCTGTTTTTT. V gene TRBV7-8 combines with J gene TRBJ2-2; 7 positions match TRBD2. J gave up 5 bases and V 7 bases, and 7 bases lay outside the gene matches. The CDR3 runs to 14 residues. Germline CDR1 is SGHVS and CDR2 is FQNEAQ.

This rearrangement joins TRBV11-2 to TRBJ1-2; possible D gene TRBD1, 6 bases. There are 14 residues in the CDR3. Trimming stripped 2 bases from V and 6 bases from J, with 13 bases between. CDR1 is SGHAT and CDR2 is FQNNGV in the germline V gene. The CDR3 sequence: CASSLPGQVHGYTF. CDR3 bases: TGTGCCAGCAGCTTACCGGGACAAGTCCATGGCTACACCTTC. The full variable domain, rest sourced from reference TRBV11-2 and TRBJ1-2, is EAGVAQSPRYKIIEKRQSVAFWCNPISGHATLYWYQQILGQGPKLLIQFQNNGVVDDSQLPKDRFSAERLKGVDSTLKIQPAKLEDSAVYLCASSLPGQVHGYTFGSGTRLTVV.

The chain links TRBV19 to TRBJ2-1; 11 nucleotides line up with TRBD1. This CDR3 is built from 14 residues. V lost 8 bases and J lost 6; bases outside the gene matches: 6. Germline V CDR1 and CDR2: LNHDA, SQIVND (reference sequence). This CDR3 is CASGRDRGFNEQFF. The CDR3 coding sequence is TGTGCCAGTGGCCGGGACAGGGGGTTCAATGAGCAGTTCTTC.

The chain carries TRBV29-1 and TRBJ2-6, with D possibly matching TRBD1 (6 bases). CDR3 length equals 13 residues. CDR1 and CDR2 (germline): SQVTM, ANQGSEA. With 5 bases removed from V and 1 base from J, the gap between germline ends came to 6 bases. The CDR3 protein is CSVTGSGANVLTF. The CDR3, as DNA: TGCAGCGTTACAGGGTCTGGGGCCAACGTCCTGACTTTC.

The CDR3 DNA reads as TGTGCCAGCAGGCAGTTCGATGAGCAGTTCTTC. Its translation is CASRQFDEQFF. The chain has TRBV28 and TRBJ2-1; unclear D gene. Deletions cut 6 bases from V and 8 bases from J, with 8 bases between. The V gene's germline CDR1 is MDHEN and CDR2 SYDVKM. CDR3 length equals 11 residues. Combining the CDR3 with reference TRBV28 and TRBJ2-1 gives the whole variable domain DVKVTQSSRYLVKRTGEKVFLECVQDMDHENMFWYRQDPGLGLRLIYFSYDVKMKEKGDIPEGYSVSREKKERFSLILESASTNQTSMYLCASRQFDEQFFGPGTRLTVL.

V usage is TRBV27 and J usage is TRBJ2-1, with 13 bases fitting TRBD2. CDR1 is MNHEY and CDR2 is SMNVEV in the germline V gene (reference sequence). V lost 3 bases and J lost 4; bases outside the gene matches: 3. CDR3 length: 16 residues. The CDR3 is CASSFRGLAGYNEQFF. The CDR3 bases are TGTGCCAGCAGTTTCCGGGGACTAGCGGGGTACAATGAGCAGTTCTTC.

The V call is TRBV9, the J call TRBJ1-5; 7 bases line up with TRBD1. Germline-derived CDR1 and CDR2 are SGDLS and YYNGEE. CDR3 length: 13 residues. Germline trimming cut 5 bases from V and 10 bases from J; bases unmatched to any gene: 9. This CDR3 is CASSSGTGEPQHF. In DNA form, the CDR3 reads TGTGCCAGCAGTTCCGGTACAGGGGAACCCCAGCATTTT.

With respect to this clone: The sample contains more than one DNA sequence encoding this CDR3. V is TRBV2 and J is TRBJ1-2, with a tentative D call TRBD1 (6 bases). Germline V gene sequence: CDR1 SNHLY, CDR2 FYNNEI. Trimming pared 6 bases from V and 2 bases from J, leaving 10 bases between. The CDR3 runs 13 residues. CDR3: CASRPDRNYGYTF. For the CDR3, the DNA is TGTGCCAGCAGACCAGACAGGAACTATGGCTACACCTTC.